The 8 T cell receptor beta chains reported below all come from one sample, sequenced in a study of OX40 agonist ivuxolimab in advanced cancers. Some clones are missing from TCRdb's copy, which holds only in-frame ones; the method was immunoSEQ multiplex PCR. Found here are roughly 67,000 clones, roughly 82% of them singletons; the top ten hold 5.5%. The sequenced sample was CD4+ or CD8+ T cells sorted from blood, obtained in a trial of the OX40 agonist ivuxolimab. The receptors stem from an adult with an advanced solid tumor such as melanoma, head and neck, liver or kidney cancer.

The chain links TRBV5-5 to TRBJ1-2, with D maybe TRBD1 (5 bases). The CDR3 sequence is 14 residues long. The V end was cut by 2 bases, the J end by 4 bases, with 12 bases between. Looked up from germline, CDR1 is SGHKS and CDR2 is YYEKEE (reference sequence). The CDR3 coding sequence is TGTGCCAGCAGCTTCGGGGGAATGGGCTATGGCTACACCTTC. As protein: CASSFGGMGYGYTF.

This clone has only one observation. This sequence joins TRBV21-1 and TRBJ2-2. TRBV21-1 is marked as a pseudogene. There are 18 residues in the CDR3. CDR3 DNA sequence: TGTGCCAGCAGCAAAGCCCCCACGGGACGGATGAACACCGGGGAGCTGTTTTTT. It yields the protein CASSKAPTGRMNTGELFF.

This sequence joins TRBV15 and TRBJ2-3; weak D call: TRBD1 (5 bases). The germline V and J ends were trimmed by 0 bases and 2 bases, with 15 bases remaining between them. The CDR3 runs to 17 residues. Germline V gene sequence: CDR1 LNHNV, CDR2 YYDKDF (reference sequence). This CDR3 is CATSRDKGYTNTDTQYF. The CDR3, as DNA: TGTGCCACCAGCAGAGATAAGGGGTACACAAACACAGATACGCAGTATTTT.

The chain has TRBV5-5 and TRBJ2-3, with 11 bases lining up with TRBD1. The V gene end was trimmed by 5 bases and the J gene end by 0 bases; junction bases not matched to a gene: 5. The germline gives CDR1 SGHKS, CDR2 YYEKEE (reference sequence). This CDR3 is built from 16 residues. CDR3 residues: CASRDRGQGSTDTQYF. DNA for the CDR3: TGTGCCAGCAGGGACAGGGGGCAAGGGAGCACAGATACGCAGTATTTT. The full variable domain, completed using reference TRBV5-5 and TRBJ2-3, is DAGVTQSPTHLIKTRGQQVTLRCSPISGHKSVSWYQQVLGQGPQFIFQYYEKEERGRGNFPDRFSARQFPNYSSELNVNALLLGDSALYLCASRDRGQGSTDTQYFGPGTRLTVL.

The rearrangement joins TRBV6-5 to TRBJ1-6; the D is unclear. Germline V gene lookup returns CDR1 MNHEY and CDR2 SVGAGI. Deletions cut 6 bases from V and 8 bases from J, with 17 bases between. The CDR3 is 15 residues long. The CDR3 DNA is TGTGCCAGCAGGATGGGCTCACTAAGGGATTCACCCCTCCACTTT. It is translated as CASRMGSLRDSPLHF.

This clone has just a few counts. V and J are TRBV7-9 and TRBJ1-2; TRBD1 matches at 8 bases. Germline lookup yields CDR1 SEHNR and CDR2 FQNEAQ (reference sequence). The CDR3 totals 13 residues. Trimming cost V 1 base and J 7 bases; bases outside gene matches: 2. CDR3 DNA sequence: TGTGCCAGCAGCTTAGACGACAGGGGTGGCTACACCTTC. This gives the protein CASSLDDRGGYTF.

The chain recombines TRBV6-6 with TRBJ2-7; D gene unclear. The germline V and J ends were trimmed by 0 bases and 1 base, with 13 bases remaining between them. This CDR3 comprises 16 residues. Germline V gene data show CDR1 as MNHNY and CDR2 as SVGAGI (reference sequence). This CDR3 reads CASSYSRMGLSYEQYF. CDR3 nucleotides: TGTGCCAGCAGTTACTCCAGAATGGGCTTATCCTACGAGCAGTACTTC.

This clone was counted only a few times. V gene TRBV11-2 combines with J gene TRBJ2-7; the D gene is possibly TRBD2 (5 bases). Germline values: CDR1 SGHAT, CDR2 FQNNGV. Trimming pared 0 bases from V and 2 bases from J, leaving 20 bases between. The CDR3 contains 18 residues. In nucleotides, the CDR3 is TGTGCCAGCAGCTTAGAAGATGGGTGGACTTACCAACCCTACGAGCAGTACGTC. Amino acid sequence: CASSLEDGWTYQPYEQYV.